The 27 T cell receptor beta chains reported below all come from one sample, sequenced in a study of blood T cell repertoires in COVID-19. The method was immunoSEQ multiplex PCR; TCRdb's version includes in-frame clones alone and lacks a portion of them. In the table there are 60,000 to 90,000 clones, around nine tenths of which are singletons. The sample taken for sequencing was peripheral blood. The receptor set was obtained from a human donor in a cohort sampled during active COVID-19.

The chain has TRBV2 and TRBJ1-2; TRBD1 matches at 9 bases. The V segment lost 3 bases and the J segment 8 bases; nucleotides outside the gene matches: 13. This CDR3 has 16 residues. CDR1 is SNHLY and CDR2 is FYNNEI in the germline V gene. CDR3 amino acids: CASSETGGFPTRGYTF. DNA for the CDR3: TGTGCCAGCAGTGAGACAGGGGGTTTCCCTACCCGGGGCTACACCTTC.

CDR3 in amino acids: CASSFTWAGRRLNTEAFF. CDR3 sequence (DNA): TGTGCCAGCAGCTTCACTTGGGCAGGGAGGCGCTTGAACACTGAAGCTTTCTTT. This sequence joins TRBV7-6 and TRBJ1-1; D perhaps matches TRBD1 (5 bases). V lost 3 bases to trimming and J lost 0 bases, with 20 bases between them. This CDR3 contains 18 residues. Germline-derived CDR1 and CDR2 are SGHVS and FNYEAQ.

The V and J genes are TRBV29-1 and TRBJ2-7; a possible D gene is TRBD2 (6 bases). The CDR3 runs to 13 residues. CDR1 SQVTM and CDR2 ANQGSEA come from the germline V gene. The V end lost 6 bases, the J end lost 2 bases, and 14 bases lay between the germline ends. The CDR3 nucleotides are TGCAGCGTGGGGGGTATTTTAACCTACGAGCAGTACTTC. It is translated as CSVGGILTYEQYF.

This rearrangement joins TRBV10-3 to TRBJ2-2, with TRBD2 matching over 8 bases. The ends lost 6 bases at V and 6 bases at J; junction bases unmatched: 9. The germline V gene encodes CDR1 ENHRY and CDR2 SYGVKD. The CDR3 contains 15 residues. CDR3 nucleotides: TGTGCCATCAGGGAGAGCGGGGGAGTGGCCGGGGAGCTGTTTTTT. Encoded protein: CAIRESGGVAGELFF.

The chain couples TRBV28 to TRBJ2-7, with a weak D call TRBD1 (7 bases). CDR1 MDHEN and CDR2 SYDVKM come from the germline V gene. V lost 5 bases and J 0 bases, leaving 23 bases between the germline ends. The CDR3 spans 18 residues. CDR3 loop: CASSPYGAGGLYSYEQYF. CDR3 DNA sequence: TGTGCCAGCAGTCCATATGGGGCAGGGGGACTGTACTCCTACGAGCAGTACTTC.

This clone was seen once. This chain connects TRBV28 to TRBJ2-1; TRBD1 matches at 7 bases. V lost 6 bases and J lost 5; bases outside the gene matches: 13. Germline CDR1 reads MDHEN; CDR2 reads SYDVKM. There are 16 residues in the CDR3. The CDR3 DNA follows: TGTGCCAGCAGACCCGCCCCGGGACAGAAACACAATGAGCAGTTCTTC. The encoded protein is CASRPAPGQKHNEQFF. The whole variable domain, remainder taken from reference TRBV28 and TRBJ2-1, is DVKVTQSSRYLVKRTGEKVFLECVQDMDHENMFWYRQDPGLGLRLIYFSYDVKMKEKGDIPEGYSVSREKKERFSLILESASTNQTSMYLCASRPAPGQKHNEQFFGPGTRLTVL.

V gene TRBV19 combines with J gene TRBJ2-3; the match to TRBD1 covers 9 bases. The germline V gene encodes CDR1 LNHDA and CDR2 SQIVND (reference sequence). With 4 bases clipped from V and 4 bases from J, the junction kept 3 bases outside the gene matches. This CDR3 contains 14 residues. The CDR3 here is CASSRDRESDTQYF. CDR3 nucleotides: TGTGCCAGTAGTAGGGACAGGGAGTCAGATACGCAGTATTTT.

The gene calls are TRBV14 and TRBJ2-5; D might be TRBD2 (6 bases). The V gene's germline CDR1 is SGHDN and CDR2 FVKESK. V was clipped by 4 bases and J by 4 bases, with 10 bases between them. The CDR3 consists of 13 residues. The DNA for the CDR3 is TGTGCCAGCAGCCGACTAGTTCCAGAGACCCAGTACTTC. It is translated as CASSRLVPETQYF.

V usage is TRBV10-3 and J usage is TRBJ2-1; tentatively, D is TRBD1 (5 bases). Trimming removed 0 bases at V and 10 bases at J, with 10 bases between. The V gene's germline CDR1 is ENHRY and CDR2 SYGVKD. This CDR3 is 13 amino acids long. The CDR3 bases are TGTGCCATCAGTGAGTCGGGGCCTTGGGAGCAGTTCTTC. Translation gives CAISESGPWEQFF.

The V gene is TRBV6-5, the J gene TRBJ1-6; no clear D. Looked up from germline, CDR1 is MNHEY and CDR2 is SVGAGI. Between the trimmed V and J ends, which lost 7 bases and 7 bases, there was a span of 11 bases. The CDR3 is 13 amino acids. CDR3 in amino acids: CASTEDLNSPLHF. The CDR3 DNA reads TGTGCCAGCACGGAGGACCTCAATTCACCCCTCCACTTT.

V and J are TRBV19 and TRBJ1-4; the match to TRBD1 covers 7 bases. Trimming at V came to 8 bases and at J to 8 bases, leaving 14 bases not matched to a gene. This CDR3 is 15 amino acids long. CDR1 LNHDA and CDR2 SQIVND come from the germline V gene (reference sequence). CDR3 sequence: CASRKDRVGLEKLFF. Here the CDR3 DNA reads TGTGCCAGTCGAAAAGACAGGGTGGGATTAGAAAAACTGTTTTTT.

The chain joins TRBV25-1 to TRBJ2-7, with D unclear. Deletions cut 8 bases from V and 2 bases from J, with 7 bases between. This CDR3 is built from 11 residues. CDR1 is MGHDK, CDR2 SYGVNS, per germline. This CDR3 reads CASGHTYEQYF. CDR3 nucleotides: TGTGCCAGCGGGCACACCTACGAGCAGTACTTC.

The chain recombines TRBV29-1 with TRBJ1-2, with TRBD1 identical over 8 bases. The CDR3 is 13 residues long. Germline assignment: CDR1 SQVTM and CDR2 ANQGSEA. With V trimmed by 2 bases and J by 6 bases, 5 bases remained unmatched. Here the CDR3 DNA reads TGCAGCGTTGAACAACAGGGGGACAATGGCTACACCTTC. As protein: CSVEQQGDNGYTF.

The chain couples TRBV19 to TRBJ1-5; TRBD1 is a possible D gene (5 bases). The CDR3 spans 14 residues. The V gene's germline CDR1 is LNHDA and CDR2 SQIVND (reference sequence). V gave up 3 bases and J gave up 7 bases, with 13 bases separating them. In nucleotides, the CDR3 is TGTGCCAGTAGTATTTCCTTAGCAGGGCAGCCCCAGCATTTT. Residues: CASSISLAGQPQHF.

This clone has only a few counts. The chain has TRBV6-2 or TRBV6-3 and TRBJ2-7; TRBD1 aligns across 7 bases. CDR3 length: 15 residues. The V gene's germline CDR1 is MNHEY and CDR2 SVGEGT. J lost 5 bases, V lost 5 bases, and 12 bases had no gene match. The CDR3 DNA reads TGTGCCAGCAGTAATCGACAGGGAAATTTGCACGAGCAGTACTTC. Protein: CASSNRQGNLHEQYF.

V is TRBV5-1 and J is TRBJ2-3; TRBD2 agrees at 13 bases. This CDR3 has 16 residues. With V trimmed by 4 bases and J by 6 bases, 8 bases remained unmatched. Germline lookup yields CDR1 SGHRS and CDR2 YFSETQ. The CDR3 region has the DNA TGCGCCAGCAGCCGGTCACTAGCGGGGGGGGCTGATACGCAGTATTTT. This translates into CASSRSLAGGADTQYF.

The count of this clone is one. V gene TRBV15 combines with J gene TRBJ2-5; TRBD1 agrees at 8 bases. Losses at the gene ends were 0 bases for V and 5 bases for J; bases not matched to a gene: 8. Germline lookup yields CDR1 LNHNV and CDR2 YYDKDF (reference sequence). The CDR3 is made up of 16 amino acids. The CDR3 nucleotides are TGTGCCACCAGCAGAGATCCAGGGGGCTCGGGGGAGACCCAGTACTTC. It translates to CATSRDPGGSGETQYF.

The genes are TRBV6-5 and TRBJ1-2; 7 bases match TRBD1. The J segment lost 3 bases and the V segment lost 6 bases, leaving 4 bases of the junction unmatched. The CDR3 runs to 13 residues. In germline, CDR1 is MNHEY, CDR2 SVGAGI. The CDR3 loop is CASRQGPHYGYTF. As DNA, the CDR3 is TGTGCCAGCAGACAGGGGCCGCACTATGGCTACACCTTC.

This chain uses TRBV11-3 with TRBJ2-1, with 10 bases that match TRBD2. V shed 2 bases, J shed 5 bases, and the junction held 3 bases outside the gene matches. In germline, CDR1 is SGHNT, CDR2 YENEEA. The CDR3 totals 15 residues. This chain's CDR3 is CASSLSSGRNNEQFF. The CDR3 region has the DNA TGTGCCAGCAGCTTATCTAGCGGGAGAAACAATGAGCAGTTCTTC.

The J gene is TRBJ1-5, the V gene TRBV28; no firm D call. Germline assignment: CDR1 MDHEN and CDR2 SYDVKM. The length of the CDR3 is 15 residues. Trimming removed 3 bases at V and 3 bases at J, with 12 bases between. CDR3 sequence: CASSFRQTSNQPQHF. In nucleotides, the CDR3 is TGTGCCAGCAGTTTCAGGCAGACCTCCAATCAGCCCCAGCATTTT.

The chain has TRBV21-1 and TRBJ2-7; the table calls TRBD2, which could not be checked here. TRBV21-1 is noted as a pseudogene. The CDR3 covers 14 residues. CDR3 sequence: CASSNPPGDYEQYF. The DNA of the CDR3 is TGTGCCAGCAGCAATCCCCCCGGGGACTACGAGCAGTACTTC.

The J gene is TRBJ2-1, the V gene TRBV7-9; no reliable D call. CDR3 length: 14 residues. Per germline, CDR1 SEHNR and CDR2 FQNEAQ (reference sequence). The V end was cut by 1 base, the J end by 7 bases, with 11 bases between. The CDR3, as DNA: TGTGCCAGCAGCTTAGACACTACCGATAATGAGCAGTTCTTC. Encoded protein: CASSLDTTDNEQFF.

V gene TRBV2 combines with J gene TRBJ1-1; the D gene is possibly TRBD1 (5 bases). The CDR3 is 15 residues long. The V and J ends lost 6 bases and 1 base respectively, with 15 bases between them. CDR1 is SNHLY, CDR2 FYNNEI, per germline. The CDR3 DNA reads TGTGCCAGCAGACAAGATAGTACAGGGAACACTGAAGCTTTCTTT. This gives the protein CASRQDSTGNTEAFF.

The rearrangement uses TRBV24-1 and TRBJ1-5; TRBD1 might be the D (6 bases). CDR1 is KGHDR and CDR2 is SFDVKD in the germline V gene. Trimming pared 4 bases from V and 0 bases from J, leaving 12 bases between. CDR3 length: 16 amino acids. In DNA form, the CDR3 reads TGTGCCACCAGTGAAACAGGGTTTCATAGCAATCAGCCCCAGCATTTT. Protein product: CATSETGFHSNQPQHF.

V gene TRBV7-9 combines with J gene TRBJ2-7, with D perhaps TRBD2 (5 bases). This CDR3 comprises 12 residues. Germline V lookup: CDR1 SEHNR, CDR2 FQNEAQ (reference sequence). Trimming removed 4 bases at V and 7 bases at J, with 11 bases between. CDR3 DNA: TGTGCCAGCAGCTCCCTGGGGAGTGAGCAGTACTTC. Translation gives CASSSLGSEQYF.

CDR3 sequence reads: CASSSTVRGRGRIMSPLHF. The CDR3 nucleotides read TGTGCCAGCAGTTCTACCGTTAGGGGGCGTGGAAGGATCATGTCACCCCTCCACTTT. The chain employs TRBV6-2 or TRBV6-3 and TRBJ1-6, with 7 positions matching TRBD1. The V gene end was trimmed by 4 bases and the J gene end by 10 bases; junction bases not matched to a gene: 22. Germline V lookup: CDR1 MNHEY, CDR2 SVGEGT. The CDR3 length is 19 residues.

The V gene is TRBV19, the J gene TRBJ1-1; D remains ambiguous. V lost 5 bases and J 0 bases, leaving 13 bases between the germline ends. Looked up from germline, CDR1 is LNHDA and CDR2 is SQIVND (reference sequence). This CDR3 is 15 amino acids long. For the CDR3, the DNA is TGTGCCAGTAGTCCCCGGGGAGGGATGAACACTGAAGCTTTCTTT. This sequence encodes CASSPRGGMNTEAFF.